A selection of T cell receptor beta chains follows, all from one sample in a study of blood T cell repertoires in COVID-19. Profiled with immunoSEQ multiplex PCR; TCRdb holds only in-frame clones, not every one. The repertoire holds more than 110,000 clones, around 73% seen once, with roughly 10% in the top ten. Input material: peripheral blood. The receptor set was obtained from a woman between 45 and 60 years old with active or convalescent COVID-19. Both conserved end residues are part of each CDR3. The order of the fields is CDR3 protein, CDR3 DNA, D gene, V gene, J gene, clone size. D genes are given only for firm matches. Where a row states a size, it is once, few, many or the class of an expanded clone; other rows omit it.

CDR3: CAWSVGVTGSNQPQHF
DNA: TGTGCCTGGAGTGTTGGGGTAACGGGAAGCAATCAGCCCCAGCATTTT
D: .
V: TRBV30
J: TRBJ1-5
size: .

CDR3: CASSLRDSSEAFF
DNA: TGTGCCAGCAGTCTTAGGGACAGCTCTGAAGCTTTCTTT
D: TRBD1
V: TRBV7-2
J: TRBJ1-1
size: .

CDR3: CAIRATGGRETQYF
DNA: TGTGCCATCAGGGCGACAGGGGGGCGCGAGACCCAGTACTTC
D: TRBD1
V: TRBV10-3
J: TRBJ2-5
size: .

CDR3: CASSLRLAGYNEQFF
DNA: TGTGCCAGCAGTTTAAGGCTAGCGGGATACAATGAGCAGTTCTTC
D: TRBD2
V: TRBV27
J: TRBJ2-1
size: .

CDR3: CASSPSPGTGGNYGYTF
DNA: TGTGCCAGCAGTCCCTCCCCAGGGACAGGGGGGAACTATGGCTACACCTTC
D: TRBD1
V: TRBV28
J: TRBJ1-2
size: .

CDR3: CASSPYRAGGTISTDTQYF
DNA: TGTGCCAGCAGTCCTTATCGAGCGGGAGGGACAATTAGCACAGATACGCAGTATTTT
D: TRBD2
V: TRBV2
J: TRBJ2-3
size: .

CDR3: CASSPPTGNNNEQFF
DNA: TGTGCCAGCAGCCCTCCGACAGGCAACAACAATGAGCAGTTCTTC
D: .
V: TRBV7-8
J: TRBJ2-1
size: .

CDR3: CASSRGSNEQFF
DNA: TGTGCCAGCAGTCGCGGGAGCAATGAGCAGTTCTTC
D: TRBD2
V: TRBV6-5
J: TRBJ2-1
size: .

CDR3: CASMASLISGELFF
DNA: TGTGCCAGCATGGCTAGCCTTATATCCGGGGAGCTGTTTTTT
D: .
V: TRBV2
J: TRBJ2-2
size: .

CDR3: CASSIAGGTEAFF
DNA: TGTGCCAGTAGTATAGCAGGGGGCACTGAAGCTTTCTTT
D: TRBD1
V: TRBV19
J: TRBJ1-1
size: .

CDR3: CATSREKVVSTPEQFF
DNA: TGTGCCACCAGCAGGGAAAAGGTCGTTTCGACACCCGAGCAGTTCTTC
D: .
V: TRBV15
J: TRBJ2-1
size: .

CDR3: CASRSSGGLYGYTF
DNA: TGTGCCAGCAGGAGCTCCGGGGGACTCTATGGCTACACCTTC
D: .
V: TRBV27
J: TRBJ1-2
size: few

CDR3: CASAATRGDEKLFF
DNA: TGTGCCAGCGCTGCCACCCGGGGAGATGAAAAACTGTTTTTT
D: .
V: TRBV2
J: TRBJ1-4
size: .

CDR3: CASSQGPGNEQFF
DNA: TGTGCCAGCAGCCAAGGGCCAGGCAATGAGCAGTTCTTC
D: .
V: TRBV4-2
J: TRBJ2-1
size: .

CDR3: CASSLGQGVRGTDTQYF
DNA: TGTGCCAGCAGCTTGGGACAGGGGGTAAGGGGCACAGATACGCAGTATTTT
D: TRBD1
V: TRBV11-3
J: TRBJ2-3
size: .

CDR3: CAWSIQAQETQYF
DNA: TGTGCCTGGAGTATACAGGCGCAAGAGACCCAGTACTTC
D: .
V: TRBV30
J: TRBJ2-5
size: .

CDR3: CASRLAVYNEQFF
DNA: TGTGCCAGCCGACTAGCGGTGTACAATGAGCAGTTCTTC
D: TRBD2
V: TRBV2
J: TRBJ2-1
size: .